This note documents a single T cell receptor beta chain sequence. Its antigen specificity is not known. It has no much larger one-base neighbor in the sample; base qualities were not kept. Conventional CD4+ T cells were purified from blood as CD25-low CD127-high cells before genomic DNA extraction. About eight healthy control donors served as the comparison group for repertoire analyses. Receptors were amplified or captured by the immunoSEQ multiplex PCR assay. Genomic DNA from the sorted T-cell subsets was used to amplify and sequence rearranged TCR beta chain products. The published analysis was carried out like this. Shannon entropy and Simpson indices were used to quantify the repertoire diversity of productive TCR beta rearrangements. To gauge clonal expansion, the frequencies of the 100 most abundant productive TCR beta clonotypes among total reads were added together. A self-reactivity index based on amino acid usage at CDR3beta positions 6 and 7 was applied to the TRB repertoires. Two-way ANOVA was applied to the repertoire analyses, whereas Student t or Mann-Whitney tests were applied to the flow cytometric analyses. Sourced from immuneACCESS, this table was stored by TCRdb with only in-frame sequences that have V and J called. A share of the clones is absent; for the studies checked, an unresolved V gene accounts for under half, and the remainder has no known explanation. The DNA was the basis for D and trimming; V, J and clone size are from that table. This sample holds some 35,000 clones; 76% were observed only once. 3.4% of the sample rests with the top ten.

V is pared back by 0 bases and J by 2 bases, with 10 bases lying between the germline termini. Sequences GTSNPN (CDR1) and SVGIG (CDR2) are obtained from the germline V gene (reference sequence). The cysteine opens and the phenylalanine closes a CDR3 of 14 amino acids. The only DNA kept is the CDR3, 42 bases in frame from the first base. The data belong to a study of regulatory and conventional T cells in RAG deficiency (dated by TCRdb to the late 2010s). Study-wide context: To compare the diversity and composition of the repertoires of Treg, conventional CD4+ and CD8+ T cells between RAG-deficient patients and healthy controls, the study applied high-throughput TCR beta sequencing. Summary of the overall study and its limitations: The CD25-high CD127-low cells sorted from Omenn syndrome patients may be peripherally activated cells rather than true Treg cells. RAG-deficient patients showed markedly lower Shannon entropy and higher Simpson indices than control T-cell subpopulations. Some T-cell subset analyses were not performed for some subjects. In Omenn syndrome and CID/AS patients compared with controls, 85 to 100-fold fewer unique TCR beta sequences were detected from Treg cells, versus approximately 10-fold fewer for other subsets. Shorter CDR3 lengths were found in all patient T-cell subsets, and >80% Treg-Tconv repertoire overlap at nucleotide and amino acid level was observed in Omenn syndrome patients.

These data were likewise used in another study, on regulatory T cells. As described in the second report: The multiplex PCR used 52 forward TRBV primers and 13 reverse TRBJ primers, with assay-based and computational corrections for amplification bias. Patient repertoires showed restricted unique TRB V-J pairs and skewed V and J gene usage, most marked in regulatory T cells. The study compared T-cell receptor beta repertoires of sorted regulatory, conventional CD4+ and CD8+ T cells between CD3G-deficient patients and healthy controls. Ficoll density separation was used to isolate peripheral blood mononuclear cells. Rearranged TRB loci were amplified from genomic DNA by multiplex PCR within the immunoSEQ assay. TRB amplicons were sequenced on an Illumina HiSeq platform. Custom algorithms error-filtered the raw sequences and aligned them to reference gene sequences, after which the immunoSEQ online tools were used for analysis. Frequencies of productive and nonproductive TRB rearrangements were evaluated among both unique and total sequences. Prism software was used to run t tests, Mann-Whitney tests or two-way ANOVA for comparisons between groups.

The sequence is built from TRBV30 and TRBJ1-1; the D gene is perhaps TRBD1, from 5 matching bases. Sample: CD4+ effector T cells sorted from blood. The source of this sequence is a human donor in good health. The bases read TGTGCCTGGAGTGTAGGACACGTAAACACTGAAGCTTTCTTT. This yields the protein CAWSVGHVNTEAFF. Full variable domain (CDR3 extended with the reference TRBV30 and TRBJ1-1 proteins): SQTIHQWPATLVQPVGSPLSLECTVEGTSNPNLYWYRQAAGRGLQLLFYSVGIGQISSEVPQNLSASRPQDRQFILSSKKLLLSDSGFYLCAWSVGHVNTEAFFGQGTRLTVV.